This paragraph reports one TCR beta chain. This clonotype is large (0.1 to 1%) in terms of sample share. Per-base quality was not reported, and no clone a single base away is much larger than it. These data originate in a study of Japanese encephalitis immunity and Zika vaccine responses (dated by TCRdb to about 2021). Concerning the study at large: Each included participant got alum-adjuvanted ZPIV three times, at weeks 0, 4 and 28, with every dose being 5.0 ug. The study tested whether CD4 T cell responses to the Zika vaccine were shaped by prior Japanese encephalitis virus (JEV) or yellow fever virus (YFV) vaccination. For TCR sequencing, over 5 representative participants were selected from each pre-vaccination group, and samples were taken at week 0 (after pre-vaccination, before ZPIV) and at week 52. For stimulations, either ZIKV structural-protein peptide pools divided into flavivirus-conserved and non-conserved sets or JEV or YFV peptides matching the pre-vaccination were used. A two-dose regimen of JEV vaccine (IXIARO), with doses given 28 days apart, was administered to around twelve participants two to three months before the first ZPIV dose. TCR repertoires were also analyzed from a few flavivirus-naive individuals at weeks 2, 6 and 52 after starting ZPIV vaccination. Before ZPIV, around twelve participants were given one dose of YFV vaccine (YF-VAX), while nine participants were flavivirus-naive. The ZIKV peptides, 15-mers that overlapped by 11 residues, were chosen for containing NetMHCpan/NetMHCII-predicted epitopes with affinity below 50 nM. Broad study findings and their caveats: Samples were clustered by participant, with no similarity observed between individuals, suggesting that no public TCRs were detected. CD8 T cell responses of very low magnitude were detected against ZIKV peptide pools and were observed in only a few individuals. In JEV-pre-vaccinated donors, the repertoire richness of CD4 T cells responding to conserved ZIKV epitopes decreased significantly after ZPIV. The individual peptides behind the cross-reactive responses were not identified because limits on sample size made peptide-pool deconvolution impossible. The analysis was restricted to a subset of trial participants with three doses and adequate samples, and the entire vaccinated cohort was not analyzed. Higher repertoire similarity across time-points and stimulations was observed in JEV-pre-vaccinated donors than in YFV-pre-vaccinated donors, indicating that more clonotypes were common to ZIKV and JEV stimulation.

Libraries came from 5' RACE. Before sequencing, the TCRbeta libraries were pooled in amounts proportional to the number of cells sorted for each library. Total RNA from sorted cells was extracted with RNAzol RT, and cDNA was made with an oligo(dT) primer and a template-switching oligo. The TCRbeta V-CDR3-J region was amplified by PCR between a SMARTer oligo primer and a TCRbeta constant-region primer using Kapa HiFi. A second PCR added Illumina adaptors and sample-specific index barcodes, with HighPrep bead cleanup and Bioanalyzer confirmation of a roughly 650 bp band. Libraries were sequenced on an Illumina MiSeq with 2x151 bp paired-end reads. Concerning the study's data processing: An in-house Java program demultiplexed the reads, while MiXCR assigned TCRbeta annotations and counted clonotypes. Repertoire overlap was measured with Morisita-Horn indices from the R package vegan, along with UPGMA clustering and Circos plots of recurring clonotypes. Shannon diversity and richness were normalized to the highest possible value given the input cell numbers, yielding values from 0 to 1. CDR3beta sequences were aligned with MUSCLE, distances computed with SeqinR, and multidimensional scaling plotted in R. Using fastp at Q25 and MiXCR, TCRdb reprocessed the public reads and kept productive beta chains. Entries that share a CDR3 protein sequence are merged under the most common genes and DNA. The V and J calls were determined by TCRdb, not by the authors. The table for this sample lists some 410 distinct CDR3 sequences; roughly 7% of them were counted only once. Clones ranked in the top ten supply around 21% of the sample.

After labeling with CellTrace CFSE, PBMCs were cultured for roughly 6 days in RPMI containing about 7.6% human serum along with peptide pools, each at roughly 1 ug/mL. Unfixed proliferating CD4 T cells were sorted on a BD FACSAria as live CD56-CD19-CD16-CD3+CD4+ CFSE-low cells. The enrolled adults were healthy, and microneutralization screening showed them to be seronegative for ZIKV, JEV, YFV, DENV and WNV. Samples came from a phase 1, double-blinded, randomized, placebo-controlled trial of an alum-adjuvanted Zika purified-inactivated virus (ZPIV) vaccine. Peripheral blood mononuclear cells were isolated by standard procedure and stored frozen in liquid nitrogen until use. V is cut back by 2 bases and J by 7 bases, with 12 bases in the junction unmatched. Reading from cysteine to phenylalanine, the CDR3 counts 15 amino acids. Just CDR3 DNA is preserved here, 45 bases in frame from base 1. The germline V gene (reference sequence) provides CDR1 DFQATT and CDR2 SNEGSKA.

Specimen: antigen-activated CD4+ T cells from blood, cultured, collected during a Zika inactivated vaccine study. The chain employs TRBV20-1 and TRBJ2-3; 7 middle bases align to TRBD2. The sequence was obtained from an adult woman who received an inactivated Zika virus vaccine. The CDR3 is CSARLGTTTKNTQYF. The DNA sequence is TGCAGTGCTAGACTCGGGACTACGACGAAAAATACGCAGTATTTT.